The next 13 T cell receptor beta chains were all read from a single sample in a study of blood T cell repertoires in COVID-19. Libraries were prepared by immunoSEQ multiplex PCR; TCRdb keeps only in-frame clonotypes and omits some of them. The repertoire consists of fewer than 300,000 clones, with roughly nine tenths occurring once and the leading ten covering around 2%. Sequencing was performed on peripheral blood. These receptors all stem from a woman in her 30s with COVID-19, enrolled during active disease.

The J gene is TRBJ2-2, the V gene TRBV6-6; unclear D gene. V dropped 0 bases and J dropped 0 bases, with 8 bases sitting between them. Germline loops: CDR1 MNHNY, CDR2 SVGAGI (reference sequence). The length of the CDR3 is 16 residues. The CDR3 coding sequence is TGTGCCAGCAGTTACTCTGACCGGGCGAACACCGGGGAGCTGTTTTTT. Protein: CASSYSDRANTGELFF.

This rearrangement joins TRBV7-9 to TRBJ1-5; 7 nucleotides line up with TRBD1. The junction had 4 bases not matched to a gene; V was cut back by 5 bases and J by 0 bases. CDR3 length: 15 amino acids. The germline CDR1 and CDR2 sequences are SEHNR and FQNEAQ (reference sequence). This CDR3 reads CASSRQGDSNQPQHF. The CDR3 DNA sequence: TGTGCCAGCAGCCGACAGGGTGATAGCAATCAGCCCCAGCATTTT. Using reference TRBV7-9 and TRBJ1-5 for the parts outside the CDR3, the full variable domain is DTGVSQNPRHKITKRGQNVTFRCDPISEHNRLYWYRQTLGQGPEFLTYFQNEAQLEKSRLLSDRFSAERPKGSFSTLEIQRTEQGDSAMYLCASSRQGDSNQPQHFGDGTRLSIL.

The CDR3 loop reads CASSLDRGRYEQYF. DNA of the CDR3: TGTGCCAGCAGCTTGGACAGGGGGCGATACGAGCAGTACTTC. J is TRBJ2-7 and V is TRBV11-2, with 11 bases fitting TRBD1. Germline CDR1 and CDR2: SGHAT and FQNNGV. The CDR3 is 14 residues long. V shed 3 bases and J 4 bases; nucleotides not matched to a gene: 2.

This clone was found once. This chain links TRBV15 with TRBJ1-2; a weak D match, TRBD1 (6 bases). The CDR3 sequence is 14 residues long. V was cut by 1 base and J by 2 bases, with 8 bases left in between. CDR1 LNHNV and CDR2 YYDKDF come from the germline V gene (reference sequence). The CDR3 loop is CATSRGTANYGYTF. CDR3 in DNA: TGTGCCACCAGCAGAGGGACAGCAAACTATGGCTACACCTTC.

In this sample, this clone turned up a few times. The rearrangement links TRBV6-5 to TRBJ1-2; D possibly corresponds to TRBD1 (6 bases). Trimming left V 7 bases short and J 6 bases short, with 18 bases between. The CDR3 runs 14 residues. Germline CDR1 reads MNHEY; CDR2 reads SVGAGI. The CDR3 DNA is TGTGCCAGCATCCGGAGGGGGGGATGGAATGGCTACACCTTC. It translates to CASIRRGGWNGYTF.

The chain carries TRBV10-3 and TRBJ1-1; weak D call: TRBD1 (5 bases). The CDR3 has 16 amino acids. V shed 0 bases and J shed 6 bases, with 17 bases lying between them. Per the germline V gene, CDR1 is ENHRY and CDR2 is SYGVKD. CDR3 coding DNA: TGTGCCATCAGTGAGTCGCGTGTGAGGAGGGGCGCTGAAGCTTTCTTT. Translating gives CAISESRVRRGAEAFF.

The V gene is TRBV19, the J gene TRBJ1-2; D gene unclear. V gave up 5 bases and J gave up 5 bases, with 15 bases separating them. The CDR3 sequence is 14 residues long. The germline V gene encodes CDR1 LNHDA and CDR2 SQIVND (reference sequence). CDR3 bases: TGTGCCAGTAGTCCCTCCGCAAGAACTTATGGCTACACCTTC. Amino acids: CASSPSARTYGYTF.

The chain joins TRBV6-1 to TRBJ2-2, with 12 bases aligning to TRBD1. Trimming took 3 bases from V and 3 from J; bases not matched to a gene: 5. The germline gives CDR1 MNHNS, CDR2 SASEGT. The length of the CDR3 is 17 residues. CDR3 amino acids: CASSDRDRGRDTGELFF. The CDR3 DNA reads TGTGCCAGCAGTGACCGGGACAGGGGGCGAGACACCGGGGAGCTGTTTTTT.

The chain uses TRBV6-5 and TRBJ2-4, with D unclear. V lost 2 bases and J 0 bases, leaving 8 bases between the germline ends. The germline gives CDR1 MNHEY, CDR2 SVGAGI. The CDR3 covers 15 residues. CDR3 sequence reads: CASSYRRLAKNIQYF. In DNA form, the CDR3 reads TGTGCCAGCAGTTACAGGAGACTAGCCAAAAACATTCAGTACTTC.

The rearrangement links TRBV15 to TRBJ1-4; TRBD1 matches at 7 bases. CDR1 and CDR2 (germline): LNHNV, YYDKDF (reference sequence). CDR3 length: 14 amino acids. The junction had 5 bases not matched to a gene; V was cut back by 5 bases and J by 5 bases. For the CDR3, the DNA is TGTGCCACCAGCGCGGGACAGAGGAATGAAAAACTGTTTTTT. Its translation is CATSAGQRNEKLFF.

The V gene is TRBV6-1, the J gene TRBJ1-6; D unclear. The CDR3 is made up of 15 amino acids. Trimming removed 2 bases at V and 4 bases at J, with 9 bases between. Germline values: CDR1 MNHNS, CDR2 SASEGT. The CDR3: CASSEMAAYNSPLHF. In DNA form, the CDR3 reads TGTGCCAGCAGTGAAATGGCAGCGTATAATTCACCCCTCCACTTT.

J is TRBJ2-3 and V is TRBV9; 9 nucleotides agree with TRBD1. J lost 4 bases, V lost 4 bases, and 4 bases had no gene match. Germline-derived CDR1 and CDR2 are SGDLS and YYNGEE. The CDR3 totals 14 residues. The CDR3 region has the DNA TGTGCCAGCAGCAACGACAGGGGGGCAGATACGCAGTATTTT. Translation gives CASSNDRGADTQYF.

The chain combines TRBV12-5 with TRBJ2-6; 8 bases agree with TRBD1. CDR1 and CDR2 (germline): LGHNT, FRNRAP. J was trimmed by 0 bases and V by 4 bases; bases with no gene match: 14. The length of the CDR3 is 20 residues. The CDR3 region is CASGSLTSTGAYSGANVLTF. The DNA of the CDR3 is TGTGCTAGTGGTTCGCTAACGTCGACAGGGGCCTACTCTGGGGCCAACGTCCTGACTTTC.